This record looks at one T cell receptor beta chain sequence and its context. V was cut by 0 bases and J by 4 bases, with 13 bases left in between. Germline assignment: CDR1 LNHNV and CDR2 YYDKDF (reference sequence). The CDR3 runs 15 residues. Sequenced by immunoSEQ multiplex PCR; TCRdb stores in-frame clones only, minus some. The sample has around 57,000 clones, 82% seen once; the top ten hold roughly a fifth. The data stem from a study of blood T cell repertoires in COVID-19. Overall study: PBMCs, B-cell-depleted T cells, or T cells provided the cDNA or gDNA that made up the material.

The source of this sequence is a woman aged 55-75 years with acute or convalescent COVID-19. The V and J genes are TRBV15 and TRBJ2-7, with TRBD2 as a possible D gene (7 bases). The sample comprised peripheral blood. The CDR3 spells CATSRDRGAGYEQYF. CDR3 bases: TGTGCCACCAGCAGAGATCGGGGGGCGGGTTACGAGCAGTACTTC.